This entry concerns a single TCR beta chain. What it binds is not known. This sample was included in a study of T cell repertoires in cytomegalovirus infection. Across the whole study: CMV infection together with matching HLA type was indicated by public TCR beta signatures. Whole-study findings and limits: Dominating the ex vivo response were HLA-C-restricted CMV-specific TCR beta clonotypes. Cumulative frequency of public TCR beta families picked out carriers of CMV plus the relevant HLA.

TCRdb analysed the reads with MiXCR anew, one entry per CDR3 protein. The table has some 68,000 distinct CDR3 sequences, approximately 22% seen once; the top ten hold roughly 80%. This CDR3 is 18 amino acids long. The germline gives CDR1 SGHRS, CDR2 YFSETQ. V shed 4 bases and J 2 bases; nucleotides not matched to a gene: 12. The TCR originated in a human donor in good health (CMV status not recorded). Some clones in this sample may be carry-over from other donors' samples. This sequence joins TRBV5-1 and TRBJ2-1; 10 bases are a match to TRBD2. The sample taken for sequencing was PBMCs, sequenced either directly or after in vitro stimulation (not recorded which). The CDR3 nucleotides are TGCGCCAGCAGCCCCGGGACTAGCGAGTTAGATGCCTACAATGAGCAGTTCTTC. It specifies CASSPGTSELDAYNEQFF.